This T cell receptor (beta chain) was recovered during a study of T cell changes during pregnancy in multiple sclerosis. The V and J ends lost 4 bases and 1 base, in that order; junction bases with no gene match: 5. The germline CDR1 and CDR2 sequences are SGDLS and YYNGEE. The CDR3 runs to 14 residues. Sequenced by immunoSEQ multiplex PCR; TCRdb stores in-frame clones only, minus some. The sample yields tens of thousands of clones, less than 95% seen once. The chain has TRBV9 and TRBJ2-7, with TRBD1 identical over 7 bases. Here the sequenced sample was peripheral blood, taken in the second trimester of pregnancy. This receptor was taken from a female donor in good health, enrolled as a control in a pregnancy study. The CDR3 sequence: CASSPEQGSYEQYF. DNA for the CDR3: TGTGCCAGCAGCCCGGAACAGGGGTCCTACGAGCAGTACTTC. Combining the CDR3 with reference TRBV9 and TRBJ2-7 gives the whole variable domain DSGVTQTPKHLITATGQRVTLRCSPRSGDLSVYWYQQSLDQGLQFLIQYYNGEERAKGNILERFSAQQFPDLHSELNLSSLELGDSALYFCASSPEQGSYEQYFGPGTRLTVT.